This T cell receptor (beta chain) was identified in a study of T-cell memory formation after mild COVID-19. General study results and limits: Several responding clones turned up in pre-infection memory, indicating that cross-reactive memory may have taken part. CD4+ contracting clones lay mainly in CM and EM, CD8+ ones in EMRA.

Of note for this clonotype: The antigen remains unidentified.

TCRdb called the 5' RACE reads again in MiXCR, with one record for every CDR3 protein. The table has about 430,000 distinct CDR3 sequences, approximately 24% seen once. Trimming removed 5 bases at V and 6 bases at J, with 20 bases between. The CDR3 covers 15 residues. Germline V gives CDR1 SGHTA, CDR2 FQGNSA. The genes are TRBV7-2 and TRBJ2-7; D may match TRBD1 or TRBD2 (5 bases each). The clonotype comes from an adult woman who had mild COVID-19 (a few samples of this study predate the infection). Cell type and time point are not known. The sequencing sample was made of PBMCs or a T cell subset sorted from them (not recorded which). This CDR3 reads CASSKRAGSAGEQYF. CDR3 DNA sequence: TGTGCCAGCAGCAAAAGGGCAGGGTCCGCGGGCGAGCAGTACTTC.